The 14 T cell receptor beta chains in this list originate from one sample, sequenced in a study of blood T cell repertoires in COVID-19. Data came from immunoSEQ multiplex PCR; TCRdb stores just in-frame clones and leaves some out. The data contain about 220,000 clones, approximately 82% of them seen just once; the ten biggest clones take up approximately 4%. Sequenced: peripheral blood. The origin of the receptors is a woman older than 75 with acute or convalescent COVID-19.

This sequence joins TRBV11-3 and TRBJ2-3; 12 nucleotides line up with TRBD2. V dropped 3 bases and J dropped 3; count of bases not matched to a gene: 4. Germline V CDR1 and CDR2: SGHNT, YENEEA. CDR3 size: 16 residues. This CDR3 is CASSFPSGGVTDTQYF. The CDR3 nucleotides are TGTGCCAGCAGCTTCCCTAGCGGGGGGGTTACAGATACGCAGTATTTT.

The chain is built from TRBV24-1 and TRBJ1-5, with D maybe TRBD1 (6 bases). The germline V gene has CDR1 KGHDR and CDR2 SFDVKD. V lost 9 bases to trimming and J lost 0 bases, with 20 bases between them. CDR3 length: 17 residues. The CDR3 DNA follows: TGTGCCACCCCGGGAGGGGACACCAACAATAGCAATCAGCCCCAGCATTTT. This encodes CATPGGDTNNSNQPQHF.

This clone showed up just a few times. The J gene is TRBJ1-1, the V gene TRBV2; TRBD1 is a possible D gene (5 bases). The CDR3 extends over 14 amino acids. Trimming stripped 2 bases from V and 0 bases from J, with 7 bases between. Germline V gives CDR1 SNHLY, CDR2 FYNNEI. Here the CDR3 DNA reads TGTGCCAGCAGTGAACAGGGCATGAACACTGAAGCTTTCTTT. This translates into CASSEQGMNTEAFF.

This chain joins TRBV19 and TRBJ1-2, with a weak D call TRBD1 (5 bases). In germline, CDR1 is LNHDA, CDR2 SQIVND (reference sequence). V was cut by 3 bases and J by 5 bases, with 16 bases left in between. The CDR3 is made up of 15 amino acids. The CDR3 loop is CASSMGLAGTYGYTF. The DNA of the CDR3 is TGTGCCAGTAGTATGGGGCTTGCAGGGACTTATGGCTACACCTTC.

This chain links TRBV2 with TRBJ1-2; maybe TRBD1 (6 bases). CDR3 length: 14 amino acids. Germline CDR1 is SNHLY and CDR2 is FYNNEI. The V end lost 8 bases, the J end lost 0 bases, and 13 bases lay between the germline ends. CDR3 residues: CASGKDRANYGYTF. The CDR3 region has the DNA TGTGCCAGCGGGAAGGACAGAGCTAACTATGGCTACACCTTC.

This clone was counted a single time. The CDR3 reads CASSQTDAKNIQYF. The CDR3 nucleotides read TGTGCCAGCAGCCAGACAGATGCCAAAAACATTCAGTACTTC. This rearrangement joins TRBV28 to TRBJ2-4; D is possibly TRBD1 (5 bases). The V gene lost 6 bases and the J gene lost 1 base, with 10 bases spanning the gap. From germline, CDR1 is MDHEN and CDR2 SYDVKM. The CDR3 runs 14 residues.

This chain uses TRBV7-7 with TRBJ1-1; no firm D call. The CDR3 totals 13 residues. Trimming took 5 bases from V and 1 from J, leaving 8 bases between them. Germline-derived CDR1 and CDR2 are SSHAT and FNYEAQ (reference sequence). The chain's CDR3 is CASSPTRNTEAFF. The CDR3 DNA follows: TGTGCCAGCAGCCCAACTAGGAACACTGAAGCTTTCTTT.

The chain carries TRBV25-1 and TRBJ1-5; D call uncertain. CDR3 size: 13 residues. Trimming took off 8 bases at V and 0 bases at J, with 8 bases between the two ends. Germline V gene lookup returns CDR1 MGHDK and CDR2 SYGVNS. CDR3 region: CASAGYSNQPQHF. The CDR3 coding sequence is TGTGCCAGCGCAGGATATAGCAATCAGCCCCAGCATTTT.

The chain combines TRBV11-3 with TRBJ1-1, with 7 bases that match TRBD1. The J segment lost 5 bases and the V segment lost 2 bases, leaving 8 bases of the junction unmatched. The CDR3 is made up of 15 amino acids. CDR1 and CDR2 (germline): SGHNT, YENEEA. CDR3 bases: TGTGCCAGCAGCTTAAAGGCAGGGGGTCGAACTGAAGCTTTCTTT. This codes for CASSLKAGGRTEAFF.

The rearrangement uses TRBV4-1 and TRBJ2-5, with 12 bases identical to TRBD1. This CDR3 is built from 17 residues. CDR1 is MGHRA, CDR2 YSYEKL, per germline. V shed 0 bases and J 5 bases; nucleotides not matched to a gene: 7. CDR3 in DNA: TGCGCCAGCAGCCAAGATCGGGACAGGGGGCGCTTTGAGACCCAGTACTTC. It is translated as CASSQDRDRGRFETQYF.

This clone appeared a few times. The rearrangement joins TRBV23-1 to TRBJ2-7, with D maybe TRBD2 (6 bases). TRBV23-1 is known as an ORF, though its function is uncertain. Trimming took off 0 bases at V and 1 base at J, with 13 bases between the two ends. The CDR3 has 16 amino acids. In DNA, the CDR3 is TGCGCCAGCAGTCAATCGTGGCGGGGCTCTTCCTACGAGCAGTACTTC. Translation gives CASSQSWRGSSYEQYF.

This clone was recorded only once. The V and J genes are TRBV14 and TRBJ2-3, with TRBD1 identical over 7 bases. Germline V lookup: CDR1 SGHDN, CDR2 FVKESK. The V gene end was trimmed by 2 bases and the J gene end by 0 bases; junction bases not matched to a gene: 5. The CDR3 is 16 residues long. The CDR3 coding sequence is TGTGCCAGCAGCCAACTGGACAGGCCGAGCACAGATACGCAGTATTTT. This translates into CASSQLDRPSTDTQYF.

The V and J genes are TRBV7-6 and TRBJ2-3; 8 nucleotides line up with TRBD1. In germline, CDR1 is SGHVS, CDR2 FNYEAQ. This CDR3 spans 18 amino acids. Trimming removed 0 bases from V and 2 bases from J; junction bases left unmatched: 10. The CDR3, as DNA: TGTGCCAGCAGCTTAGCGGCAGGACAGGGTGTGTTCACAGATACGCAGTATTTT. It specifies CASSLAAGQGVFTDTQYF.

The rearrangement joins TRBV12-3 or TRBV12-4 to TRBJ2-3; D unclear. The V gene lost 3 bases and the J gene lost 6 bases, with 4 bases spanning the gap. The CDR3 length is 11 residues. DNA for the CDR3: TGTGCCAGCAGTTTCCTGGATACGCAGTATTTT. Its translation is CASSFLDTQYF.